These 29 T cell receptor beta chains originate from one sample sequenced in a study of blood T cell repertoires in COVID-19. The method was immunoSEQ multiplex PCR; TCRdb's version includes in-frame clones alone and lacks a portion of them. The data contain about 68,000 clones, about 91% of them singletons. The source material was peripheral blood. Receptor source: a middle-aged man with COVID-19, enrolled during active disease.

The CDR3 sequence: CASSLLSQGEGGYTF. Written as DNA, the CDR3 is TGCGCCAGCAGCTTGCTTTCGCAGGGGGAAGGAGGCTACACCTTC. The rearrangement joins TRBV5-1 to TRBJ1-2, with 7 bases lining up with TRBD1. V shed 1 base and J 8 bases; nucleotides not matched to a gene: 11. The CDR3 runs to 15 residues. The germline V gene has CDR1 SGHRS and CDR2 YFSETQ.

V gene TRBV10-3 combines with J gene TRBJ1-1, with TRBD1 matching over 9 bases. V lost 4 bases and J lost 8; bases outside the gene matches: 8. Per germline, CDR1 ENHRY and CDR2 SYGVKD. CDR3 size: 14 residues. CDR3 in amino acids: CAISGRTGAPEAFF. The CDR3 bases are TGTGCCATCAGTGGGAGGACAGGGGCACCGGAAGCTTTCTTT.

This chain links TRBV2 with TRBJ1-3; a weak D match, TRBD1 (6 bases). Trimming removed 11 bases at V and 0 bases at J, with 11 bases between. CDR1 and CDR2 from the germline V gene are SNHLY and FYNNEI. This CDR3 is 13 amino acids long. CDR3 sequence reads: CALGGASGNTIYF. CDR3 nucleotide sequence: TGTGCCCTCGGGGGGGCCTCTGGAAACACCATATATTTT.

The chain's CDR3 is CASSFRQGSGTEAFF. For the CDR3, the DNA is TGTGCCAGCAGCTTTCGGCAGGGGAGCGGCACTGAAGCTTTCTTT. The V gene is TRBV5-5, the J gene TRBJ1-1; D is perhaps TRBD1 (6 bases). Germline V CDR1 and CDR2: SGHKS, YYEKEE (reference sequence). The CDR3 runs 15 residues. The V end was cut by 2 bases, the J end by 4 bases, with 15 bases between.

The rearrangement joins TRBV19 to TRBJ2-3; D might be TRBD2 (7 bases). The CDR3 length is 14 residues. Germline-derived CDR1 and CDR2 are LNHDA and SQIVND (reference sequence). V was shortened by 4 bases and J by 5 bases, with 13 bases between the two germline ends. CDR3 protein: CASSRGGAEDTQYF. CDR3 sequence (DNA): TGTGCCAGTAGTAGGGGGGGGGCCGAAGATACGCAGTATTTT.

The rearrangement joins TRBV7-9 to TRBJ1-4; the D is unclear. CDR3 length: 14 amino acids. Germline V gives CDR1 SEHNR, CDR2 FQNEAQ (reference sequence). Trimming removed 3 bases at V and 5 bases at J, with 10 bases between. CDR3 amino acids: CASSLHSINEKLFF. DNA for the CDR3: TGTGCCAGCAGCTTGCACAGCATAAATGAAAAACTGTTTTTT.

The chain's CDR3 is CASSQAGQVNQPQHF. CDR3 DNA sequence: TGTGCCAGCAGCCAAGCCGGACAGGTTAATCAGCCCCAGCATTTT. The V gene is TRBV4-2, the J gene TRBJ1-5; 7 bases are a match to TRBD1. Losses at the gene ends were 1 base for V and 4 bases for J; bases not matched to a gene: 4. The CDR3 loop spans 15 amino acids. Germline V gene sequence: CDR1 LGHNA, CDR2 YNFKEQ.

The chain combines TRBV20-1 with TRBJ1-1; 7 bases line up with TRBD1. The CDR3 length is 14 residues. Germline loops: CDR1 DFQATT, CDR2 SNEGSKA (reference sequence). The ends lost 3 bases at V and 3 bases at J; junction bases unmatched: 7. This CDR3 is CSASPFQGDTEAFF. CDR3 DNA: TGCAGTGCTAGTCCCTTTCAGGGGGACACTGAAGCTTTCTTT.

The chain links TRBV12-2 to TRBJ2-7; TRBD2 reflects the table's D call only, with no check against the DNA. TRBV12-2 constitutes a pseudogene. The CDR3 contains 17 residues. The CDR3 loop is CASRPNHGGILGYEQYF. CDR3 nucleotide sequence: TGTGCAAGTCGCCCTAATCATGGGGGGATCCTAGGTTACGAGCAGTACTTC.

V and J are TRBV27 and TRBJ2-7, with 9 bases aligning to TRBD2. Germline values: CDR1 MNHEY, CDR2 SMNVEV (reference sequence). This CDR3 comprises 14 residues. J was trimmed by 7 bases and V by 7 bases; bases with no gene match: 11. CDR3 sequence (DNA): TGTGCCAGCACGCGCAGCGGGGGGTCTGAGGAGCAGTACTTC. It translates to CASTRSGGSEEQYF.

This clone was seen just once. The chain recombines TRBV3-1 (or the pseudogene TRBV3-2) with TRBJ2-2; 7 bases match TRBD1. J gave up 6 bases and V 8 bases, and 3 bases lay outside the gene matches. This CDR3 has 12 amino acids. Germline lookup yields CDR1 LGHDT and CDR2 YNNKEL (reference sequence). CDR3: CASAQGAGELFF. DNA of the CDR3: TGTGCCAGCGCCCAGGGGGCCGGGGAGCTGTTTTTT.

The rearrangement joins TRBV28 to TRBJ1-1, with D possibly matching TRBD1 (6 bases). The CDR3 is 12 residues long. Germline V gene sequence: CDR1 MDHEN, CDR2 SYDVKM. V lost 10 bases and J lost 5, with 14 bases in between. In DNA form, the CDR3 reads TGTGCCACCACGATTACAGGGACTGAAGCTTTCTTT. This codes for CATTITGTEAFF. Variable domain in full (rest from reference TRBV28 and TRBJ1-1): DVKVTQSSRYLVKRTGEKVFLECVQDMDHENMFWYRQDPGLGLRLIYFSYDVKMKEKGDIPEGYSVSREKKERFSLILESASTNQTSMYLCATTITGTEAFFGQGTRLTVV.

V usage is TRBV7-7 and J usage is TRBJ2-1, with 15 bases fitting TRBD2. The J segment lost 3 bases and the V segment lost 6 bases, leaving 12 bases of the junction unmatched. The CDR3 is 19 residues long. The germline V gene encodes CDR1 SSHAT and CDR2 FNYEAQ (reference sequence). CDR3 loop: CASSPQPGLAGGGYNEQFF. The CDR3 nucleotides read TGTGCCAGCAGTCCTCAACCGGGACTAGCGGGGGGAGGCTACAATGAGCAGTTCTTC.

The chain combines TRBV6-5 with TRBJ1-3; D is undetermined. Deletions cut 7 bases from V and 2 bases from J, with 9 bases between. Germline assignment: CDR1 MNHEY and CDR2 SVGAGI. This CDR3 comprises 13 residues. Written as DNA, the CDR3 is TGTGCCAGCAAAATGAGGGCTGGAAACACCATATATTTT. Amino acids: CASKMRAGNTIYF.

V and J are TRBV4-1 and TRBJ1-6; the match to TRBD1 covers 10 bases. Trimming cost V 1 base and J 5 bases; bases outside gene matches: 5. CDR3 length equals 17 residues. Germline loops: CDR1 MGHRA, CDR2 YSYEKL. CDR3 sequence (DNA): TGCGCCAGCAGCCAAGCAGGGACAGGGGAAAATAATTCACCCCTCCACTTT. It encodes CASSQAGTGENNSPLHF.

The rearrangement uses TRBV19 and TRBJ1-4; possibly TRBD1 for D (5 bases). This CDR3 is built from 15 residues. Trimming removed 4 bases at V and 0 bases at J, with 9 bases between. Germline CDR1 and CDR2: LNHDA and SQIVND (reference sequence). The CDR3 DNA follows: TGTGCCAGTAGTACGGGGGATGCAACTAATGAAAAACTGTTTTTT. It is translated as CASSTGDATNEKLFF. Supplemented by reference TRBV19 and TRBJ1-4, the full variable domain reads DGGITQSPKYLFRKEGQNVTLSCEQNLNHDAMYWYRQDPGQGLRLIYYSQIVNDFQKGDIAEGYSVSREKKESFPLTVTSAQKNPTAFYLCASSTGDATNEKLFFGSGTQLSVL.

This clone has only a few counts. The chain uses TRBV6-5 and TRBJ1-1; D is unresolved. The CDR3 is 16 residues long. V dropped 0 bases and J dropped 6 bases, with 17 bases sitting between them. CDR1 MNHEY and CDR2 SVGAGI come from the germline V gene. The DNA of the CDR3 is TGTGCCAGCAGTTACTCGATGGGCTTAGGGAGGGCTGAAGCTTTCTTT. It yields the protein CASSYSMGLGRAEAFF.

This clone was picked up one time. The chain has TRBV5-1 and TRBJ2-3; no definite D call. Trimming removed 0 bases from V and 2 bases from J, with 7 bases in between. The CDR3 extends over 14 amino acids. Per germline, CDR1 SGHRS and CDR2 YFSETQ. This CDR3 is CASSLAQFTDTQYF. CDR3 DNA: TGCGCCAGCAGCTTGGCACAGTTCACAGATACGCAGTATTTT.

This sequence joins TRBV14 and TRBJ1-4; D is ambiguous. Germline V gene lookup returns CDR1 SGHDN and CDR2 FVKESK. The length of the CDR3 is 15 residues. Trimming stripped 0 bases from V and 5 bases from J, with 10 bases between. CDR3 sequence reads: CASSQDSSVNEKLFF. The CDR3 DNA is TGTGCCAGCAGCCAAGACAGTTCCGTCAATGAAAAACTGTTTTTT.

This chain connects TRBV5-6 to TRBJ1-4; D is possibly TRBD1 (5 bases). CDR3 size: 14 residues. Germline V gene data show CDR1 as SGHDT and CDR2 as YYEEEE. The germline V and J ends were trimmed by 0 bases and 8 bases, with 11 bases remaining between them. CDR3 amino acids: CASSLVEGTEKLFF. The CDR3 nucleotides read TGTGCCAGCAGCTTGGTGGAGGGGACCGAAAAACTGTTTTTT. Drawing the rest from reference TRBV5-6 and TRBJ1-4, the complete variable domain is DAGVTQSPTHLIKTRGQQVTLRCSPKSGHDTVSWYQQALGQGPQFIFQYYEEEERQRGNFPDRFSGHQFPNYSSELNVNALLLGDSALYLCASSLVEGTEKLFFGSGTQLSVL.

This sequence joins TRBV6-5 and TRBJ1-3; 7 nucleotides agree with TRBD1. The germline V gene encodes CDR1 MNHEY and CDR2 SVGAGI. This CDR3 has 15 amino acids. V shed 7 bases and J 2 bases; nucleotides not matched to a gene: 8. CDR3 in DNA: TGTGCCAGCACTCGAGACAGGGATGCTGGAAACACCATATATTTT. This gives the protein CASTRDRDAGNTIYF.

The chain is built from TRBV24-1 and TRBJ2-7; 7 nucleotides agree with TRBD1. This CDR3 region has 14 residues. V lost 4 bases and J lost 3; bases outside the gene matches: 5. Germline loops: CDR1 KGHDR, CDR2 SFDVKD. CDR3 sequence: CATSDRQGIYEQYF. The CDR3 DNA is TGTGCCACCAGTGACCGACAGGGAATCTACGAGCAGTACTTC.

The CDR3 nucleotides read TGCGCCAGCAGCTTGGGATCCCAGGGGGCAGGGTATGGCACCGGGGAGCTGTTTTTT. Translated: CASSLGSQGAGYGTGELFF. This chain uses TRBV5-1 with TRBJ2-2; TRBD1 aligns across 8 bases. The junction had 14 bases not matched to a gene; V was cut back by 0 bases and J by 4 bases. Germline CDR1 and CDR2: SGHRS and YFSETQ. This CDR3 is built from 19 residues.

In this sample, this clone turned up once. The rearrangement joins TRBV10-1 to TRBJ2-3, with a possible D match to TRBD2 (6 bases). V was pared by 2 bases and J by 4 bases, with 13 bases between. In germline, CDR1 is WNHNN, CDR2 SYGVQD (reference sequence). This CDR3 region has 15 residues. CDR3 sequence: CASSEDASGADTQYF. The CDR3 nucleotides are TGCGCCAGCAGTGAGGACGCTTCGGGGGCAGATACGCAGTATTTT.

This clone is a singleton in its sample. V is TRBV9 and J is TRBJ2-3; D not resolved. CDR3 size: 13 residues. Trimming stripped 0 bases from V and 2 bases from J, with 4 bases between. Germline values: CDR1 SGDLS, CDR2 YYNGEE. The CDR3, as DNA: TGTGCCAGCAGCGTAGCAAACACAGATACGCAGTATTTT. This translates into CASSVANTDTQYF.

V is TRBV30 and J is TRBJ1-1; D is possibly TRBD1 (6 bases). The CDR3 sequence is 14 residues long. Per the germline V gene, CDR1 is GTSNPN and CDR2 is SVGIG (reference sequence). The V end was cut by 3 bases, the J end by 6 bases, with 17 bases between. The chain's CDR3 is CAWRKRRQEPEAFF. Here the CDR3 DNA reads TGTGCCTGGAGGAAGAGACGACAGGAGCCTGAAGCTTTCTTT.

The gene calls are TRBV4-1 and TRBJ1-1; D is undetermined. CDR1 and CDR2 (germline): MGHRA, YSYEKL. The ends were cut back, 4 bases at V and 4 bases at J, with 19 bases in the middle. This CDR3 region has 16 residues. CDR3 amino acids: CASSPNVQVPFTEAFF. CDR3 coding DNA: TGCGCCAGCAGCCCTAATGTTCAGGTACCCTTCACTGAAGCTTTCTTT.

This clone was counted a single time. The chain joins TRBV9 to TRBJ1-4, with unresolved D. Germline-derived CDR1 and CDR2 are SGDLS and YYNGEE. The length of the CDR3 is 19 residues. Trimming left V 3 bases short and J 8 bases short, with 29 bases between. This CDR3 reads CASSASQRLLASREEKLFF. The CDR3 DNA reads TGTGCCAGCAGCGCGTCGCAACGCCTCCTTGCATCTCGAGAAGAAAAACTGTTTTTT. Using reference TRBV9 and TRBJ1-4 for the parts outside the CDR3, the full variable domain is DSGVTQTPKHLITATGQRVTLRCSPRSGDLSVYWYQQSLDQGLQFLIQYYNGEERAKGNILERFSAQQFPDLHSELNLSSLELGDSALYFCASSASQRLLASREEKLFFGSGTQLSVL.

This chain uses TRBV5-4 with TRBJ1-2; D remains ambiguous. Trimming took off 3 bases at V and 0 bases at J, with 21 bases between the two ends. Germline CDR1 is SGHNT and CDR2 is YYREEE (reference sequence). This CDR3 comprises 18 residues. The CDR3, as DNA: TGTGCCAGCAGCTCCCTAATTGTTCAAATAGCAGCTAACTATGGCTACACCTTC. Its protein product is CASSSLIVQIAANYGYTF.